These 27 T cell receptor beta chains came from one sample sequenced in a study of shared clonotypes between healthy human individuals. Assay used: immunoSEQ multiplex PCR; TCRdb lists only in-frame clones, some missing. Altogether about 580,000 clones are present, 95% to 98% being singletons, with the ten largest covering 0.25% to 0.35%. Naive CD8 cells lacked CD45RO, underwent positive selection for CCR7 and left out terminally differentiated effector memory CD45RA+ cells. Material: naive CD8+ T cells sorted from blood. These receptors came from a man aged 30-40 years in good health.

The chain uses TRBV4-1 and TRBJ1-2; TRBD1 might be the D (5 bases). The germline V and J ends were trimmed by 1 base and 4 bases, with 10 bases remaining between them. The CDR3 runs to 14 residues. Per the germline V gene, CDR1 is MGHRA and CDR2 is YSYEKL. CDR3 amino acids: CASSQVLGTYGYTF. CDR3 in DNA: TGCGCCAGCAGCCAAGTGCTGGGGACCTATGGCTACACCTTC.

V is TRBV15 and J is TRBJ1-4, with a possible D match to TRBD1 (5 bases). Germline loops: CDR1 LNHNV, CDR2 YYDKDF (reference sequence). Trimming left V 2 bases short and J 0 bases short, with 10 bases between. The CDR3 runs to 16 residues. The CDR3 here is CATSRTRGATNEKLFF. DNA of the CDR3: TGTGCCACCAGCAGAACAAGGGGTGCAACTAATGAAAAACTGTTTTTT.

The chain combines TRBV9 with TRBJ2-7; possibly TRBD2 for D (6 bases). Germline CDR1 and CDR2: SGDLS and YYNGEE. V was clipped by 0 bases and J by 3 bases, with 10 bases between them. This CDR3 is 14 amino acids long. In DNA, the CDR3 is TGTGCCAGCAGCGTAGGGGACTCCGACTACGAGCAGTACTTC. It translates to CASSVGDSDYEQYF.

The rearrangement links TRBV29-1 to TRBJ2-2; TRBD1 matches at 11 bases. J lost 5 bases, V lost 6 bases, and 11 bases had no gene match. The CDR3 is 16 amino acids. In germline, CDR1 is SQVTM, CDR2 ANQGSEA. The CDR3 sequence: CSVLRPGQGETGELFF. For the CDR3, the DNA is TGCAGCGTCTTAAGGCCGGGACAGGGGGAAACCGGGGAGCTGTTTTTT.

The chain is built from TRBV5-6 and TRBJ1-2; 10 nucleotides match TRBD1. The germline V gene has CDR1 SGHDT and CDR2 YYEEEE. The length of the CDR3 is 15 residues. V was pared by 3 bases and J by 5 bases, with 7 bases of the junction left unmatched. In DNA, the CDR3 is TGTGCCAGCAGCTCCGGGACAGGGGTTCGGTATGGCTACACCTTC. Encoded protein: CASSSGTGVRYGYTF.

Of note for this clone: Other DNA sequences in this specimen translate into the identical CDR3. The genes are TRBV19 and TRBJ2-3; TRBD2 agrees at 8 bases. Trimming at V came to 1 base and at J to 4 bases, leaving 4 bases not matched to a gene. The CDR3 consists of 15 residues. The germline gives CDR1 LNHDA, CDR2 SQIVND (reference sequence). CDR3 sequence reads: CASSIGSGSSDTQYF. The CDR3 DNA reads TGTGCCAGTAGTATAGGAAGCGGGAGTTCAGATACGCAGTATTTT.

This chain connects TRBV7-9 to TRBJ1-3; TRBD1 aligns across 9 bases. The trim removed 5 bases at V and 8 bases at J, leaving 7 bases unmatched. There are 14 residues in the CDR3. Germline assignment: CDR1 SEHNR and CDR2 FQNEAQ (reference sequence). CDR3 nucleotides: TGTGCCAGCAGCGACCGGGACAGGGTTTACACCATATATTTT. Translated: CASSDRDRVYTIYF.

The genes are TRBV29-1 and TRBJ2-2; D call uncertain. Trimming stripped 0 bases from V and 10 bases from J, with 12 bases between. The CDR3 has 13 residues. Per germline, CDR1 SQVTM and CDR2 ANQGSEA. CDR3 DNA: TGCAGCGTTGAAGATAAGGAGAAGGAGGAGCTGTTTTTT. This gives the protein CSVEDKEKEELFF.

The chain uses TRBV11-2 and TRBJ2-2; maybe TRBD2 (5 bases). Germline V CDR1 and CDR2: SGHAT, FQNNGV. V lost 5 bases and J lost 2, with 21 bases in between. The CDR3 spans 18 residues. CDR3 amino acids: CASSPPSLAFPNTGELFF. CDR3 sequence (DNA): TGTGCCAGCAGCCCTCCTAGCCTAGCTTTCCCCAACACCGGGGAGCTGTTTTTT.

The V and J genes are TRBV7-7 and TRBJ2-1; D unclear. The germline gives CDR1 SSHAT, CDR2 FNYEAQ (reference sequence). There are 13 residues in the CDR3. The V and J ends lost 6 bases and 5 bases respectively, with 11 bases between them. This CDR3 is CASSEDPDNEQFF. The CDR3 DNA reads as TGTGCCAGCAGTGAAGATCCCGACAATGAGCAGTTCTTC.

V and J are TRBV4-3 and TRBJ2-1; TRBD2 is a possible D gene (5 bases). Per the germline V gene, CDR1 is LGHNA and CDR2 is YSLEER. This CDR3 is built from 17 residues. The V gene lost 4 bases and the J gene lost 2 bases, with 18 bases spanning the gap. As DNA, the CDR3 is TGCGCCAGCAGCCCTAGCTTGGGAGCGGCCGCCTACAATGAGCAGTTCTTC. It codes for CASSPSLGAAAYNEQFF.

The chain links TRBV7-8 to TRBJ2-3, with D unclear. Looked up from germline, CDR1 is SGHVS and CDR2 is FQNEAQ. This CDR3 has 14 residues. V was clipped by 4 bases and J by 3 bases, with 11 bases between them. CDR3 loop: CASSYGTGTDTQYF. The CDR3 bases are TGTGCCAGCAGCTATGGCACTGGGACAGATACGCAGTATTTT.

The rearrangement joins TRBV5-5 to TRBJ2-3; D unclear. The CDR3 runs to 15 residues. The germline CDR1 and CDR2 sequences are SGHKS and YYEKEE (reference sequence). Trimming cost V 0 bases and J 4 bases, with 12 bases left between them. Written as DNA, the CDR3 is TGTGCCAGCAGCTTGGATGTTCCGGTGGCAGATACGCAGTATTTT. As protein: CASSLDVPVADTQYF.

The chain combines TRBV27 with TRBJ2-2, with 7 bases fitting TRBD2. Germline CDR1 is MNHEY and CDR2 is SMNVEV (reference sequence). The CDR3 runs 17 residues. The ends lost 5 bases at V and 4 bases at J; junction bases unmatched: 13. The CDR3 loop is CASSPSWGEGPTGELFF. The CDR3, as DNA: TGTGCCAGCAGTCCCAGCTGGGGGGAGGGCCCCACCGGGGAGCTGTTTTTT.

CDR3 residues: CASSILTGRNTEAFF. DNA of the CDR3: TGCGCCAGCAGCATACTGACAGGGCGGAACACTGAAGCTTTCTTT. The chain has TRBV5-1 and TRBJ1-1; 7 bases are a match to TRBD1. Losses at the gene ends were 4 bases for V and 1 base for J; bases not matched to a gene: 7. Germline CDR1 reads SGHRS; CDR2 reads YFSETQ. The length of the CDR3 is 15 residues.

V is TRBV30 and J is TRBJ2-1; D gene uncertain. CDR1 GTSNPN and CDR2 SVGIG come from the germline V gene (reference sequence). The V and J ends lost 0 bases and 8 bases respectively, with 11 bases between them. This CDR3 has 13 amino acids. The CDR3 DNA reads as TGTGCCTGGAGTGTAGACCGTAAGGATGAGCAGTTCTTC. It encodes CAWSVDRKDEQFF.

The CDR3 nucleotides read TGTGCCAGCCTGGGACAGGGAAAACCCACAGATACGCAGTATTTT. As protein: CASLGQGKPTDTQYF. The rearrangement links TRBV27 to TRBJ2-3; 9 bases line up with TRBD1. J lost 2 bases, V lost 8 bases, and 8 bases had no gene match. Germline CDR1 is MNHEY and CDR2 is SMNVEV (reference sequence). The CDR3 is made up of 15 amino acids.

This clone is a singleton in its sample. As DNA, the CDR3 is TGTGCCAGCGGCCTCAAGGTTGGGATTCTTGATGGCTACACCTTC. Translating gives CASGLKVGILDGYTF. This chain links TRBV7-9 with TRBJ1-2; D not resolved. The CDR3 loop spans 15 amino acids. Per the germline V gene, CDR1 is SEHNR and CDR2 is FQNEAQ (reference sequence). The V gene lost 8 bases and the J gene lost 6 bases, with 22 bases spanning the gap.

As concerns this clone: Other DNA variants within this sample encode the same CDR3. This chain links TRBV7-9 with TRBJ2-7; D not certain. CDR3 length: 12 amino acids. V lost 0 bases to trimming and J lost 7 bases, with 7 bases between them. Germline V gene data show CDR1 as SEHNR and CDR2 as FQNEAQ (reference sequence). The DNA of the CDR3 is TGTGCCAGCAGCTTAGCGGGTGGGGAGCAGTACTTC. Translated: CASSLAGGEQYF.

The chain couples TRBV29-1 to TRBJ2-7; TRBD1 agrees at 7 bases. This CDR3 comprises 13 residues. Germline CDR1 and CDR2: SQVTM and ANQGSEA. After removal of 3 bases from V and 2 bases from J, the junction contained 4 bases not matched to a gene. The CDR3 protein is CSVDQGDTYEQYF. The DNA of the CDR3 is TGCAGCGTTGACCAGGGGGATACCTACGAGCAGTACTTC.

The V gene is TRBV28, the J gene TRBJ2-1; no clear D. CDR1 MDHEN and CDR2 SYDVKM come from the germline V gene. V was trimmed by 8 bases and J by 6 bases, leaving 17 bases between them. This CDR3 is built from 14 residues. The CDR3 reads CASGFRRSSNEQFF. In nucleotides, the CDR3 is TGTGCCAGCGGATTCAGGCGATCTAGCAATGAGCAGTTCTTC.

This chain uses TRBV9 with TRBJ1-5, with D tentatively TRBD1 (6 bases). CDR1 SGDLS and CDR2 YYNGEE come from the germline V gene. Trimming took off 3 bases at V and 9 bases at J, with 16 bases between the two ends. The CDR3 length is 14 residues. CDR3 sequence (DNA): TGTGCCAGCAGCGCGGTCTGGACAGATGGGCCCCAGCATTTT. Translating gives CASSAVWTDGPQHF.

This chain links TRBV27 with TRBJ2-2; TRBD1 might be the D (5 bases). The CDR3 is 14 amino acids. CDR1 MNHEY and CDR2 SMNVEV come from the germline V gene (reference sequence). V lost 5 bases, J lost 4 bases, and 11 bases lay in between. In nucleotides, the CDR3 is TGTGCCAGCAGTCGTTCCAGGGTCACCGGGGAGCTGTTTTTT. It specifies CASSRSRVTGELFF.

The chain combines TRBV18 with TRBJ2-3; no firm D call. CDR3 size: 14 residues. V was clipped by 0 bases and J by 0 bases, with 4 bases between them. CDR1 and CDR2 (germline): KGHSH, LQKENI. The CDR3 bases are TGTGCCAGCTCACCACCGTATAGCACAGATACGCAGTATTTT. It yields the protein CASSPPYSTDTQYF.

The V gene is TRBV6-1, the J gene TRBJ2-1; 9 bases are a match to TRBD2. CDR1 and CDR2 from the germline V gene are MNHNS and SASEGT. After removal of 2 bases from V and 8 bases from J, the junction contained 7 bases not matched to a gene. The CDR3 totals 15 residues. Written as DNA, the CDR3 is TGTGCCAGCAGTGAAAGGGCTAGCGGGATGGATGAGCAGTTCTTC. It specifies CASSERASGMDEQFF.

This clone appeared a single time. This chain connects TRBV25-1 to TRBJ2-2; 12 nucleotides match TRBD1. Germline-derived CDR1 and CDR2 are MGHDK and SYGVNS. Unmatched junction bases numbered 2, after V lost 1 base and J lost 2 bases. The CDR3 runs 17 residues. CDR3 residues: CASSEWGQGANTGELFF. The CDR3 DNA reads as TGTGCCAGCAGTGAATGGGGACAGGGGGCTAACACCGGGGAGCTGTTTTTT. The full variable domain, rest sourced from reference TRBV25-1 and TRBJ2-2, is EADIYQTPRYLVIGTGKKITLECSQTMGHDKMYWYQQDPGMELHLIHYSYGVNSTEKGDLSSESTVSRIRTEHFPLTLESARPSHTSQYLCASSEWGQGANTGELFFGEGSRLTVL.

This clone was observed a single time. This chain uses TRBV20-1 with TRBJ2-7, with no clear D. This CDR3 spans 11 amino acids. V lost 3 bases and J 3 bases, leaving 6 bases between the germline ends. Germline V CDR1 and CDR2: DFQATT, SNEGSKA (reference sequence). CDR3 bases: TGCAGTGCTAGGGGCAGCTACGAGCAGTACTTC. Amino acid sequence: CSARGSYEQYF.